This entry describes one T cell receptor beta chain. Antigen: not known. The data were taken from a study of cytomegalovirus exposure and HLA in healthy donors. Across the study: A prior study identified just under 120 million unique TCR beta sequences from roughly 180 million T cells.

Trimming shortened V by 1 base and J by 4 bases, and 13 bases separated the two germline ends. The CDR3 consists of 16 residues. Germline V CDR1 and CDR2: SEHNR, FQNEAQ (reference sequence). This PCR relied on a set of 60 Vbeta primers and 13 Jbeta primers. The data were produced by immunoSEQ multiplex PCR, yet TCRdb's version contains in-frame clones alone and is incomplete. The repertoire holds more than 100,000 clones, 77% seen once, with 3.7% in the top ten. General study results and limits: Because they were indistinguishable, some V segments, including TRBV6-2 and TRBV6-3, were excluded. CMV antigen specificity of a few CMV-associated chains was confirmed in vitro. The productive fraction for most TCR beta V segments was about 90% or about 30% in an earlier analysis.

The origin of this receptor is a human donor in good health. Sequences were obtained from PBMCs. The chain joins TRBV7-9 to TRBJ1-4; possibly TRBD1 for D (6 bases). The CDR3: CASSLGSQGYNEKLFF. The CDR3 DNA sequence: TGTGCCAGCAGCTTAGGTTCACAGGGATATAATGAAAAACTGTTTTTT.